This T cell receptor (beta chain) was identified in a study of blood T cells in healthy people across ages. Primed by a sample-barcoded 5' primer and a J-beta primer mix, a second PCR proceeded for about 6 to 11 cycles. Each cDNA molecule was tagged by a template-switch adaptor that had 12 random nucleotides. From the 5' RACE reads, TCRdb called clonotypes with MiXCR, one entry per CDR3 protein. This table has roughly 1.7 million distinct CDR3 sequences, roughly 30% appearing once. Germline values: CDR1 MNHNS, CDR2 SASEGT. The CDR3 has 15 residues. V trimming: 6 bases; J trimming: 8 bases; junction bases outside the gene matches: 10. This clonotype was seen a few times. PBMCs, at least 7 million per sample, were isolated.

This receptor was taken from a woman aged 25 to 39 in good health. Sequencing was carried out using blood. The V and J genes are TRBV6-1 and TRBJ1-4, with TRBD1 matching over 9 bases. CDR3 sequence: CASRRPGTGNEKLFF. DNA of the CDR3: TGTGCCAGCAGGAGACCCGGGACAGGGAACGAAAAACTGTTTTTT.